This record looks at one T cell receptor (beta chain) sequence and its context. Its antigen is as yet unknown. The use of a sample-barcoded 5' primer and a J-beta primer mix characterized a second PCR of 7 to 11 cycles. Unique molecular identifiers of 12 random nucleotides labeled each cDNA. TCRdb independently ran MiXCR on the 5' RACE reads; one entry per CDR3 protein. The sample holds hundreds of thousands of distinct CDR3 sequences, roughly 44% seen once. These data are taken from a study of blood T cells in healthy people across ages. Study-level results: Compared with aged donors, long-lived donors showed fewer expanded clones, suggesting selection.

Investigators took roughly 9.5 milliliters of peripheral blood from every donor. No fewer than 6 million PBMCs went into each sample. The CDR3 is 17 amino acids. The germline V and J ends were trimmed by 3 bases and 0 bases, with 12 bases remaining between them. The TCR was taken from a man in his sixties in good health. The chain employs TRBV12-3 or TRBV12-4 and TRBJ1-6; D uncertain. Sequencing input: blood. As DNA, the CDR3 is TGTGCCAGCAGTTTGGGGTGGGCGAGCTCCTATAATTCACCCCTCCACTTT. As protein: CASSLGWASSYNSPLHF.